This T cell receptor beta chain was recorded in a study of post-analysis software for immune sequencing data (dated by TCRdb to 2015 to 2017). Regarding the study in general: Relapsing-remitting, secondary progressive and progressive-relapsing multiple sclerosis were recorded as disease courses, and subtype annotation was lacking for some patients. Patient repertoires were compared against roughly 12 previously published healthy control repertoires from donors aged 6 to 25 years. A subset of samples was prepared in parallel using single-end sample barcoding, then pooled and co-amplified after Illumina adapter ligation. Beyond this particular receptor, the publication reports: Four to six TRBV segments, including TRBV5-6, TRBV5-1 and TRBV20-1, were significantly more frequent in patients than controls. The multiple sclerosis patient group was slightly younger than the control group. Significantly lower normalized Chao1 diversity was found in multiple sclerosis patients than in controls, suggesting substantial peripheral T-cell clonal expansion. Direct clustering with F measure showed strong co-clustering of samples prepared in the same batch, prompting a batch-effect correction.

This clonotype was counted between two and nine times. Its binding antigen is unknown. The sample holds no much larger clone one base away, and base qualities are not on file. TCR beta repertoires were profiled from peripheral blood of roughly 13 young patients with multiple sclerosis to demonstrate the VDJtools post-analysis software. The multiple sclerosis patients were children and adolescents ranging in age from roughly 6 to 15 years. From a lookup of the germline V gene, CDR1 and CDR2 are SGHTA and FQGTGA. The CDR3 sequence holds 14 residues, the cysteine and phenylalanine included. CDR3 DNA is the only sequence kept; it has 42 bases, read in frame from the first base. Cut back by 5 bases and 5 bases, the V and J ends lie 12 bases apart. Library construction relied on PCR. Data came from an Illumina HiSeq 2500. To reduce PCR and sequencing biases, unique molecular identifiers were built into the TCR beta cDNA libraries. Every 1 to 10 million input T cells yielded 500,000 or so cDNA molecules, meaning each molecule approximated one T cell. The patient libraries were prepared and sequenced using the same protocol as the earlier healthy control dataset. Samples belonging to the same batch were prepared together, multiplexed and sequenced on a shared HiSeq lane. The authors' pipeline ran thus. MIGEC handled the raw barcoded reads, throwing out single-read molecular identifier groups before consensus assembly and CDR3 extraction. Clonotype tables were post-analysed with VDJtools, and diversity was normalized by down-sampling all datasets to the smallest sample size. In repertoire overlap clustering, CDR3 amino acid sequences, but not nucleotide sequences, were matched to correct batch-related cross-sample contamination. The public reads were quality trimmed at Q25 with fastp and then assembled into clones with MiXCR by TCRdb, keeping productive beta chains. Rows matching on CDR3 protein sequence are summarized as one entry with the most common DNA and genes. The V and J calls follow TCRdb's processing rather than the paper's. The sample table shows fewer than 900,000 distinct CDR3 sequences, and 46% are seen once. The top ten constitute roughly 4.9% of the sample.

The source is a girl aged 5-17 years with multiple sclerosis. The rearranged segments are TRBV7-3 and TRBJ2-2; tentative D gene TRBD2, with 6 bases matching. Sequencing used blood. This receptor carries the CDR3 CASSLSRGTGELFF. The base sequence is TGTGCCAGCAGCCTATCTCGGGGGACCGGGGAGCTGTTTTTT.